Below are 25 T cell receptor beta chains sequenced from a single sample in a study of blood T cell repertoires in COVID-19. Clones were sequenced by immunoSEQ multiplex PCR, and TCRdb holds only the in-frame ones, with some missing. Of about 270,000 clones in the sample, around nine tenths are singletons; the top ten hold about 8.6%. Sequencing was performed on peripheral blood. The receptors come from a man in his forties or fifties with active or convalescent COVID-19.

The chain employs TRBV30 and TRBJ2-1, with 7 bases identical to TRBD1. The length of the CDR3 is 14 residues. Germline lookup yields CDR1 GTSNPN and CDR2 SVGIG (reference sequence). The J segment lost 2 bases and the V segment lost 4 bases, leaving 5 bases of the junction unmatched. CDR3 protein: CAWKVDRAYNEQFF. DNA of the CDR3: TGTGCCTGGAAAGTAGACAGGGCCTACAATGAGCAGTTCTTC.

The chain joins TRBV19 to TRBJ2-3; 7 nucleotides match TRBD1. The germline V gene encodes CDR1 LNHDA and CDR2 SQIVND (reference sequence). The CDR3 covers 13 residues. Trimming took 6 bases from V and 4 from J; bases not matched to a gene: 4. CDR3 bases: TGTGCCAGTAGCCTTGGGACAGCAGATACGCAGTATTTT. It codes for CASSLGTADTQYF.

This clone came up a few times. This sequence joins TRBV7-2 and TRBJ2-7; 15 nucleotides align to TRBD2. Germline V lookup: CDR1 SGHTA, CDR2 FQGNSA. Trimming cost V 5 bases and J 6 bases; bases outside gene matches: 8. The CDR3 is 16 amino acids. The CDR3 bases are TGTGCCAGCAGCACTCGGACTAGCGGGGGGGCTGGCGAGCAGTACTTC. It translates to CASSTRTSGGAGEQYF.

The chain's CDR3 is CATSRDPGDSSYEQYF. In nucleotides, the CDR3 is TGTGCCACCAGCAGAGATCCAGGGGACAGCTCCTACGAGCAGTACTTC. The V and J genes are TRBV15 and TRBJ2-7; 7 bases agree with TRBD1. The CDR3 covers 16 residues. V lost 0 bases, J lost 0 bases, and 5 bases stayed unmatched. Germline CDR1 and CDR2: LNHNV and YYDKDF (reference sequence).

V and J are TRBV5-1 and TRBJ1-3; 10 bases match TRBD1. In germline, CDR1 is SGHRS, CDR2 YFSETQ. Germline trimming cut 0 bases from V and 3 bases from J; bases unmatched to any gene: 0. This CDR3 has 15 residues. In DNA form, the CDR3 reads TGCGCCAGCAGCTTGGGGACAGGGGGTGGAAACACCATATATTTT. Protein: CASSLGTGGGNTIYF.

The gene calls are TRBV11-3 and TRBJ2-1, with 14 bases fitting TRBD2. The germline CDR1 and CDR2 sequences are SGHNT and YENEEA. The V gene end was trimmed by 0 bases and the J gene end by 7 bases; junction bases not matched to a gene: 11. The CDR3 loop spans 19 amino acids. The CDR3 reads CASSLDWGTSGSFGNEQFF. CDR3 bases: TGTGCCAGCAGCTTAGATTGGGGGACTAGCGGGAGTTTCGGGAATGAGCAGTTCTTC.

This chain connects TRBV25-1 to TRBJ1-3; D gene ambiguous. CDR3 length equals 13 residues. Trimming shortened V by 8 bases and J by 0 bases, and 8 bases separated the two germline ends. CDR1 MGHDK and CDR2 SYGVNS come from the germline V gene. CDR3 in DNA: TGTGCCAGCGGGAGCGTCTCTGGAAACACCATATATTTT. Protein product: CASGSVSGNTIYF.

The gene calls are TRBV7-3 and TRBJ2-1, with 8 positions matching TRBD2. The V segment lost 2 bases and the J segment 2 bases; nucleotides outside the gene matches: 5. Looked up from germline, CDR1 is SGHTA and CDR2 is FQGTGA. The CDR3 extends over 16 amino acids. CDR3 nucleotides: TGTGCCAGCAGCTTAGAGTCGGGGGGGCCCTACAATGAGCAGTTCTTC. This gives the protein CASSLESGGPYNEQFF.

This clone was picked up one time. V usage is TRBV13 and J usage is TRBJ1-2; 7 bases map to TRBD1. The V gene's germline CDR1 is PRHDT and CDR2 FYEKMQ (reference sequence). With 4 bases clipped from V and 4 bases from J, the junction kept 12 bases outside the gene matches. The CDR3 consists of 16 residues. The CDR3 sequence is CASSSGTAGAGYGYTF. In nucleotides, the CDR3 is TGTGCCAGCAGCTCTGGGACAGCCGGCGCAGGCTATGGCTACACCTTC.

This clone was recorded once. The CDR3 reads CASSSKIGVSMEQFF. For the CDR3, the DNA is TGCGCCAGCAGCTCGAAGATAGGGGTTTCAATGGAGCAGTTCTTC. The J gene is TRBJ2-1, the V gene TRBV5-1, with D possibly TRBD1 on 5 matching bases. This CDR3 has 15 residues. Germline V CDR1 and CDR2: SGHRS, YFSETQ. V was trimmed by 3 bases and J by 10 bases, leaving 20 bases between them.

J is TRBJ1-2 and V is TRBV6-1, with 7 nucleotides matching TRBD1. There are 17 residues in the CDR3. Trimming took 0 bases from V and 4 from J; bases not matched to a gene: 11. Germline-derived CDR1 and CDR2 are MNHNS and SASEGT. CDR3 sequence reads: CASSEAGTVRNLYGYTF. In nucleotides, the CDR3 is TGTGCCAGCAGTGAAGCGGGGACAGTGCGCAACCTCTATGGCTACACCTTC.

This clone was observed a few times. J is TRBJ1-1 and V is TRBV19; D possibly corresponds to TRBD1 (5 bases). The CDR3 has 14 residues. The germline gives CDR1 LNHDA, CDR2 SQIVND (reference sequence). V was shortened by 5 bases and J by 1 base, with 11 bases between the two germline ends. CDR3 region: CASSALQENTEAFF. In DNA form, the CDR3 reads TGTGCCAGTAGTGCCCTACAGGAGAACACTGAAGCTTTCTTT.

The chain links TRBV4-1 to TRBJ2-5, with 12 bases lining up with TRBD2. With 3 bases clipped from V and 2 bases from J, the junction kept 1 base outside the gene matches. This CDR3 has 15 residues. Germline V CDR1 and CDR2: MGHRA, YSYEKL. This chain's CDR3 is CASSHLAGGQETQYF. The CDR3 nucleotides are TGCGCCAGCAGCCACCTAGCGGGAGGGCAAGAGACCCAGTACTTC.

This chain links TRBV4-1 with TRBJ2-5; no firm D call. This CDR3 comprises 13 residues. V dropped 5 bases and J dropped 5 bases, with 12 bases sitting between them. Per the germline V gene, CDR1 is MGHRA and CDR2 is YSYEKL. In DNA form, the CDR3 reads TGCGCCAGCAGCAGCCCATTTCGGGAGACCCAGTACTTC. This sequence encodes CASSSPFRETQYF.

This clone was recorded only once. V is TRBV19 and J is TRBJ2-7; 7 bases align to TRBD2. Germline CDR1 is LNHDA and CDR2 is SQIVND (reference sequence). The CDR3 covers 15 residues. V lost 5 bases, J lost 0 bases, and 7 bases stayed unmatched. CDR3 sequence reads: CASSPRGVSSYEQYF. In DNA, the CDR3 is TGTGCCAGTAGTCCTCGGGGGGTGAGCTCCTACGAGCAGTACTTC.

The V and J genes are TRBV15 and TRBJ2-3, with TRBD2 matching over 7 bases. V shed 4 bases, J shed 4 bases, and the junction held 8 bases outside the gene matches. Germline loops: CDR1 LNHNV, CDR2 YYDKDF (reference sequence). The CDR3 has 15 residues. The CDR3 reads CATSTRWAGADTQYF. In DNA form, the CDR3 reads TGTGCCACCAGCACAAGATGGGCGGGGGCAGATACGCAGTATTTT.

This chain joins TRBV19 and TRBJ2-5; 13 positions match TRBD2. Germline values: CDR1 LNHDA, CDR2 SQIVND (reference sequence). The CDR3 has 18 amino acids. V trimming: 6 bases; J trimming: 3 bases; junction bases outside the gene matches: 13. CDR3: CASRPGLAGYHPEETQYF. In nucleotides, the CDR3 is TGTGCCAGTAGGCCGGGACTAGCGGGATATCATCCCGAAGAGACCCAGTACTTC. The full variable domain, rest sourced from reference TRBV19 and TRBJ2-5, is DGGITQSPKYLFRKEGQNVTLSCEQNLNHDAMYWYRQDPGQGLRLIYYSQIVNDFQKGDIAEGYSVSREKKESFPLTVTSAQKNPTAFYLCASRPGLAGYHPEETQYFGPGTRLLVL.

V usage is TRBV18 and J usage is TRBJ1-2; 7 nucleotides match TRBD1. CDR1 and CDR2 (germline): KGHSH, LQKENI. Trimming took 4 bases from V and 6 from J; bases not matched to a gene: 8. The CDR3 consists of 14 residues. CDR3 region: CASSRDRDSDGYTF. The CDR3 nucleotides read TGTGCCAGCTCACGTGACCGGGACAGTGATGGCTACACCTTC.

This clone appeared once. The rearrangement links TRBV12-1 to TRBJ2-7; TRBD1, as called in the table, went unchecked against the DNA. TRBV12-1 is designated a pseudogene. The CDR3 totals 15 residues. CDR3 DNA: TGTGCCAGCAACCAAGGACAGCTGAATCGCTACGAGCAGTACTTC. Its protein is CASNQGQLNRYEQYF.

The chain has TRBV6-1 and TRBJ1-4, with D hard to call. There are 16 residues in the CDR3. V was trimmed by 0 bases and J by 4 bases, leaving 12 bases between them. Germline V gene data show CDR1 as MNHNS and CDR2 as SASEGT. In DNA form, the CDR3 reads TGTGCCAGCAGTGAAGCTTCGACAACCATTAATGAAAAACTGTTTTTT. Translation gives CASSEASTTINEKLFF.

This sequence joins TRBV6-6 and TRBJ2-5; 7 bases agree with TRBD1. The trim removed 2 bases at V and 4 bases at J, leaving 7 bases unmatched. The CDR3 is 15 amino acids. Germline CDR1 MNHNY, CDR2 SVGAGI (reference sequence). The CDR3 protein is CASSYVMRTGETQYF. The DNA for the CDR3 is TGTGCCAGCAGTTACGTAATGAGGACAGGAGAGACCCAGTACTTC.

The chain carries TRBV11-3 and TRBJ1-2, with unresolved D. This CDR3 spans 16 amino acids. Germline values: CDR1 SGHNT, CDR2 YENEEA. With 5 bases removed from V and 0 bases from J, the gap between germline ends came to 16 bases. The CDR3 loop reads CASSLGEGLANYGYTF. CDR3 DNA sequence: TGTGCCAGCAGCCTCGGGGAGGGCCTAGCTAACTATGGCTACACCTTC.

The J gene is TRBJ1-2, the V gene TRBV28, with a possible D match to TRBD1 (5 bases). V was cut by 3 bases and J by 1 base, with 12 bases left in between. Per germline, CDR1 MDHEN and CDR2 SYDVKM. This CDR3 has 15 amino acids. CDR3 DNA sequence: TGTGCCAGCAGTTTGGCTGGGGGGTATAACTATGGCTACACCTTC. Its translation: CASSLAGGYNYGYTF.

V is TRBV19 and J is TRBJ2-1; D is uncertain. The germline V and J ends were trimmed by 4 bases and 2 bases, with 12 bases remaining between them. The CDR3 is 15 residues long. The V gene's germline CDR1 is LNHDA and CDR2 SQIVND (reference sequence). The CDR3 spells CASSTPQSPYNEQFF. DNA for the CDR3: TGTGCCAGTAGTACTCCCCAGTCGCCCTACAATGAGCAGTTCTTC. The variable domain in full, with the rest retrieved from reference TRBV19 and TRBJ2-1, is DGGITQSPKYLFRKEGQNVTLSCEQNLNHDAMYWYRQDPGQGLRLIYYSQIVNDFQKGDIAEGYSVSREKKESFPLTVTSAQKNPTAFYLCASSTPQSPYNEQFFGPGTRLTVL.

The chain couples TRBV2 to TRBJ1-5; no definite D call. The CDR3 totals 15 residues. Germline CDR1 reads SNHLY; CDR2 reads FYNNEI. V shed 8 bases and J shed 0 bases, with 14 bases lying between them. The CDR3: CASGSDWGSNQPQHF. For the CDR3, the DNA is TGTGCCAGCGGTTCGGACTGGGGTAGCAATCAGCCCCAGCATTTT.